This TCR beta chain derives from a study of blood T cell repertoires in COVID-19. Study summary: The origin of the acute and convalescent COVID-19 samples was the United States, Italy and Spain. Sample material is recorded as cDNA or gDNA derived from T cells, B-cell-depleted T cells, or PBMCs.

Repertoires were generated with immunoSEQ multiplex PCR, while TCRdb's copy carries only in-frame clones and drops some. The sample holds roughly 200,000 clones, roughly 88% seen once. V dropped 5 bases and J dropped 3 bases, with 19 bases sitting between them. Germline values: CDR1 GTSNPN, CDR2 SVGIG (reference sequence). This CDR3 is 15 amino acids long. Sequenced sample: peripheral blood. The rearrangement joins TRBV30 to TRBJ1-1; possibly TRBD1 for D (6 bases). This TCR was sampled from a human donor with active or convalescent COVID-19. The donor label of this sample is uncertain. DNA of the CDR3: TGTGCCTGGTCGATACTAGGGAAGGGGGACACTGAAGCTTTCTTT. It is translated as CAWSILGKGDTEAFF.